The 26 T cell receptor beta chains below come from one sample, sequenced in a study of T cells expressing NK-cell markers. TCRdb re-called the 5' RACE reads and gives one entry per CDR3 protein, without DNA. The listing records 300,000 to 450,000 distinct CDR3 sequences. What was sequenced was blood T cells: a sorted CD56 or NKG2C T cell subset, CD4+ or CD8+ T cells, or bulk PBMC T cells (not recorded which). The receptor source for this set is a man aged 18-70 years in good health.

The chain is built from TRBV27 and TRBJ1-1; TCRdb returns TRBD1, unconfirmable since there is no DNA. This CDR3 is built from 15 residues. Germline values: CDR1 MNHEY, CDR2 SMNVEV (reference sequence). The CDR3 reads CASTAGGTVHTEAFF.

The chain's CDR3 is CASSLGGRLKKYF. This rearrangement joins TRBV5-6 to TRBJ2-3; as DNA is missing, the TRBD1 call by TCRdb cannot be tested. Looked up from germline, CDR1 is SGHDT and CDR2 is YYEEEE. CDR3 size: 13 residues. Based on the CDR3 plus reference TRBV5-6 and TRBJ2-3, the full variable domain is DAGVTQSPTHLIKTRGQQVTLRCSPKSGHDTVSWYQQALGQGPQFIFQYYEEEERQRGNFPDRFSGHQFPNYSSELNVNALLLGDSALYLCASSLGGRLKKYFGPGTRLTVL.

The gene calls are TRBV7-6 and TRBJ2-3; TCRdb calls TRBD1, which cannot be checked without DNA. This CDR3 region has 18 residues. Germline CDR1 and CDR2: SGHVS and FNYEAQ. CDR3 sequence reads: CASSLLPTTGGAGDTQYF.

The chain joins TRBV6-1 to TRBJ2-3. From germline, CDR1 is MNHNS and CDR2 SASEGT. The CDR3 is 15 residues long. CDR3 loop: CASSEHRGPTDTQYF.

The chain has TRBV3-1 and TRBJ2-4; the TCRdb D gene call, TRBD2, has no DNA to confirm it. Germline assignment: CDR1 LGHDT and CDR2 YNNKEL (reference sequence). The CDR3 has 13 residues. The chain's CDR3 is CASSQGLTNIQYF.

The V call is TRBV5-1, the J call TRBJ1-1; TCRdb lists TRBD1, though no DNA is available to test this call. Germline assignment: CDR1 SGHRS and CDR2 YFSETQ. The CDR3 length is 14 residues. The CDR3 spells CASSPGTGNTEAFF.

The chain uses TRBV4-1 and TRBJ2-1; TCRdb designates TRBD1, a call that cannot be tested without DNA. CDR3 length: 17 residues. Germline loops: CDR1 MGHRA, CDR2 YSYEKL. The CDR3 spells CASSRAQGSSSYNEQFF.

The chain employs TRBV6-5 and TRBJ1-6; TCRdb's D gene call, TRBD1, goes unchecked for lack of DNA. The CDR3 sequence is 15 residues long. Per the germline V gene, CDR1 is MNHEY and CDR2 is SVGAGI. This chain's CDR3 is CASSRFGTGASPLHF.

The rearrangement uses TRBV20-1 and TRBJ1-4; TCRdb's D call, TRBD1, is unchecked because there is no DNA. This CDR3 spans 15 amino acids. Per germline, CDR1 DFQATT and CDR2 SNEGSKA (reference sequence). CDR3: CSAPGPIARGEKLFF.

V usage is TRBV27 and J usage is TRBJ2-3; TCRdb reports TRBD1, a call that lacks DNA to check it against. Germline CDR1 is MNHEY and CDR2 is SMNVEV (reference sequence). The CDR3 runs to 19 residues. This CDR3 is CASSLFVRSQEANTDTQYF.

V usage is TRBV3-1 and J usage is TRBJ1-1; TCRdb's D call, TRBD1, is unchecked because there is no DNA. Germline V gene data show CDR1 as LGHDT and CDR2 as YNNKEL (reference sequence). CDR3 length equals 13 residues. CDR3 residues: CASSRTVNTEAFF. Complete variable domain (other parts from reference TRBV3-1 and TRBJ1-1): DTAVSQTPKYLVTQMGNDKSIKCEQNLGHDTMYWYKQDSKKFLKIMFSYNNKELIINETVPNRFSPKSPDKAHLNLHINSLELGDSAVYFCASSRTVNTEAFFGQGTRLTVV.

The chain has TRBV15 and TRBJ1-5; the TRBD1 assignment by TCRdb is unverifiable without DNA. This CDR3 spans 12 amino acids. Germline values: CDR1 LNHNV, CDR2 YYDKDF (reference sequence). Here the CDR3 reads CATGQGNQPQHF.

The chain uses TRBV14 and TRBJ2-2; TCRdb designates TRBD1, a call that cannot be tested without DNA. The CDR3 consists of 17 residues. Germline V gene lookup returns CDR1 SGHDN and CDR2 FVKESK. The CDR3 region is CASSQDQGGPGPGSCFF.

The chain recombines TRBV29-1 with TRBJ1-2. The CDR3 extends over 12 amino acids. CDR1 is SQVTM and CDR2 is ANQGSEA in the germline V gene. The CDR3 here is CSVEQSQNGYTF.

The V call is TRBV6-1, the J call TRBJ1-2. From germline, CDR1 is MNHNS and CDR2 SASEGT. This CDR3 region has 11 residues. The CDR3 loop is CASTVGYGYTF.

The chain has TRBV6-1 and TRBJ1-5; TCRdb gives TRBD1 as the D gene, but with no DNA this cannot be confirmed. The CDR3 has 14 amino acids. The germline gives CDR1 MNHNS, CDR2 SASEGT. The CDR3 is CASGRTGKNQPQHF.

The chain couples TRBV7-9 to TRBJ1-6. CDR1 and CDR2 from the germline V gene are SEHNR and FQNEAQ (reference sequence). This CDR3 has 16 residues. The CDR3 reads CASTTSREGSSSPLHF. The full variable domain, with the rest looked up from reference TRBV7-9 and TRBJ1-6, is DTGVSQNPRHKITKRGQNVTFRCDPISEHNRLYWYRQTLGQGPEFLTYFQNEAQLEKSRLLSDRFSAERPKGSFSTLEIQRTEQGDSAMYLCASTTSREGSSSPLHFGNGTRLTVT.

The chain joins TRBV19 to TRBJ2-2; TCRdb reports TRBD1, a call that lacks DNA to check it against. This CDR3 has 14 residues. Germline values: CDR1 LNHDA, CDR2 SQIVND (reference sequence). CDR3 in amino acids: CASSRTAYTGELFF.

The chain joins TRBV7-9 to TRBJ2-1; TCRdb's D gene call, TRBD1, goes unchecked for lack of DNA. This CDR3 has 15 amino acids. Germline V lookup: CDR1 SEHNR, CDR2 FQNEAQ (reference sequence). This CDR3 is CASSSGRAVYNEQFF.

The gene calls are TRBV9 and TRBJ2-3; with no DNA, the TCRdb D assignment of TRBD2 cannot be verified. The CDR3 is 14 residues long. From germline, CDR1 is SGDLS and CDR2 YYNGEE. This CDR3 is CASSSGGVYDTQYF.

The chain links TRBV7-2 to TRBJ1-1. Germline V gives CDR1 SGHTA, CDR2 FQGNSA. This CDR3 is 15 amino acids long. This CDR3 is CASSFFSQSGTEAFF.

V gene TRBV4-2 combines with J gene TRBJ2-7; TCRdb's D call of TRBD1 is untestable without DNA. This CDR3 has 17 residues. The germline V gene has CDR1 LGHNA and CDR2 YNFKEQ. This CDR3 reads CASSLGFRTGDPHEQYF.

V and J are TRBV7-8 and TRBJ2-2; TCRdb calls TRBD1, which cannot be checked without DNA. Germline CDR1 reads SGHVS; CDR2 reads FQNEAQ. CDR3 length: 18 residues. The CDR3 spells CASSYPRMGVGNTGELFF.

The chain couples TRBV7-9 to TRBJ2-5; the TCRdb D gene call, TRBD1, has no DNA to confirm it. The CDR3 sequence is 15 residues long. The germline gives CDR1 SEHNR, CDR2 FQNEAQ (reference sequence). The CDR3 here is CASSLVGQTQETQYF.

The V and J genes are TRBV28 and TRBJ1-2; the TCRdb D gene call, TRBD1, has no DNA to confirm it. Looked up from germline, CDR1 is MDHEN and CDR2 is SYDVKM. The CDR3 runs 16 residues. The CDR3 protein is CASRRTVPGPPYGYTF.

This chain joins TRBV3-1 and TRBJ2-7; the TCRdb D gene call, TRBD1, has no DNA to confirm it. Germline lookup yields CDR1 LGHDT and CDR2 YNNKEL (reference sequence). This CDR3 comprises 14 residues. CDR3 amino acids: CASTPGTPWFEQYF.